This T cell receptor beta chain was profiled in a study of blood T cell repertoires in COVID-19. Across the whole study: Sources were T cells, B-cell-depleted T cells, or PBMCs; the material itself was cDNA or gDNA.

Germline-derived CDR1 and CDR2 are SNHLY and FYNNEI. This CDR3 is built from 15 residues. Losses at the gene ends were 8 bases for V and 3 bases for J; bases not matched to a gene: 10. Per the study methods: Reference gene primer amplification in the assay estimated nucleated cell counts. Sequencing was performed with immunoSEQ multiplex PCR; in TCRdb, only in-frame clones are kept and a portion is missing. The DNA gave D and trimming, while V, J and clone size come from that table. The sample consists of about 56,000 clones, around 92% of them appearing once. What was sequenced was peripheral blood. This chain connects TRBV2 to TRBJ2-3, with TRBD1 identical over 8 bases. The sequence derives from a human donor in a cohort sampled during active COVID-19. CDR3 loop: CASGPRTGSTDTQYF. Written as DNA, the CDR3 is TGTGCCAGCGGCCCCCGGACAGGGAGTACAGATACGCAGTATTTT.